This TCR beta chain was documented in a study of T cell changes during pregnancy in multiple sclerosis. Generated by immunoSEQ multiplex PCR, the TCRdb table keeps only in-frame clones and is missing some. The sample shows roughly 57,000 clones, 90% of them seen only once. Germline loops: CDR1 SGHTA, CDR2 FQGTGA. The CDR3 extends over 15 amino acids. J gave up 7 bases and V 7 bases, and 5 bases lay outside the gene matches. This clonotype originated in a female donor with multiple sclerosis, enrolled in a pregnancy study. The source material was CD8+ T cells from peripheral blood mononuclear cells, sampled before pregnancy. The rearrangement uses TRBV7-3 and TRBJ2-1, with 15 bases lining up with TRBD2. As DNA, the CDR3 is TGTGCCAGCACCGGACTAGCGGGGGGGAGTAATGAGCAGTTCTTC. Amino acids: CASTGLAGGSNEQFF.